This T cell receptor beta chain was sequenced in a study of CD8 T cells in Susac syndrome. In the study overall: Treatment at blood withdrawal was none, corticosteroids, or intravenous immunoglobulin alone in Susac syndrome patients.

V was shortened by 5 bases and J by 0 bases, with 17 bases between the two germline ends. CDR3 length: 15 amino acids. Germline V gives CDR1 DFQATT, CDR2 SNEGSKA (reference sequence). In the case of this clonotype: The antigen is undetermined.

RNA totalling about 0.45 to 1 ug underwent reverse transcription with random hexamers. The TCR beta CDR3 was amplified by immunoSEQ multiplex PCR across 54 Vbeta, 13 Jbeta. MiXCR, applied by TCRdb to the immunoSEQ multiplex PCR reads, yields one record per CDR3 protein. The repertoire includes under 200,000 distinct CDR3 sequences, around 95% of them detected once, and about 0.13% sits in the top ten. Findings and caveats of the study: It was acknowledged in the study that its TCR sequencing and HLA analysis involved a relatively small number of individuals.

The sample was CD4+ T cells from PBMCs. This chain joins TRBV20-1 and TRBJ2-7; D is unresolved. The receptor comes from a human donor with Susac syndrome. The CDR3 protein is CSADSERSPSYEQYF. The CDR3, as DNA: TGCAGTGCTGATAGTGAGCGATCCCCCTCCTACGAGCAGTACTTC.